These 20 T cell receptor beta chains share one sample of origin, sequenced in a study of beta chain features in type 1 diabetes. General observations from the study: Moderate yet significant TCRB CDR3 shortening was seen in Type 1 diabetes patients in all four CD4+ subsets.

No cognate antigen is known for these TCRs. Reverse transcription of all isolated RNA meant that expressed TCRB transcripts were sequenced. Profiled with immunoSEQ multiplex PCR; TCRdb holds only in-frame clones, not every one. The repertoire includes 95,000 to 150,000 clones, over 15% of them detected once, and 2% to 2.5% sits in the top ten. The sequenced material came from central memory CD4+ T cells from blood. The receptor source for this set is a man aged 25-40 years with type 1 diabetes.

The rearrangement links TRBV28 to TRBJ2-1; 9 nucleotides line up with TRBD1. The CDR3 consists of 16 residues. J gave up 2 bases and V 4 bases, and 6 bases lay outside the gene matches. Per the germline V gene, CDR1 is MDHEN and CDR2 is SYDVKM. This CDR3 reads CASSSGTGMTYNEQFF. In DNA, the CDR3 is TGTGCCAGCAGTTCCGGGACAGGGATGACCTACAATGAGCAGTTCTTC. Variable domain in full (rest from reference TRBV28 and TRBJ2-1): DVKVTQSSRYLVKRTGEKVFLECVQDMDHENMFWYRQDPGLGLRLIYFSYDVKMKEKGDIPEGYSVSREKKERFSLILESASTNQTSMYLCASSSGTGMTYNEQFFGPGTRLTVL.

This clone was detected a few times. V and J are TRBV6-5 and TRBJ2-3; no clear D gene. V was trimmed by 10 bases and J by 4 bases, leaving 15 bases between them. This CDR3 has 13 residues. Germline V gene data show CDR1 as MNHEY and CDR2 as SVGAGI. The CDR3 DNA sequence: TGTGCCATCTCTAGGCCTCCCTCAGATACGCAGTATTTT. It encodes CAISRPPSDTQYF.

The chain has TRBV11-2 and TRBJ2-5, with 7 bases lining up with TRBD2. Germline values: CDR1 SGHAT, CDR2 FQNNGV. J was trimmed by 3 bases and V by 3 bases; bases with no gene match: 1. This CDR3 contains 13 residues. Written as DNA, the CDR3 is TGTGCCAGCAGCTTCGCGGGGGAAGAGACCCAGTACTTC. Translated, it gives CASSFAGEETQYF.

The rearrangement links TRBV7-3 to TRBJ2-4; maybe TRBD2 (6 bases). Germline CDR1 SGHTA, CDR2 FQGTGA. The CDR3 is 12 residues long. V was trimmed by 5 bases and J by 5 bases, leaving 7 bases between them. The chain's CDR3 is CASSGGENIQYF. The CDR3 DNA reads as TGTGCCAGCAGCGGCGGGGAAAACATTCAGTACTTC. Drawing the rest from reference TRBV7-3 and TRBJ2-4, the complete variable domain is GAGVSQTPSNKVTEKGKYVELRCDPISGHTALYWYRQSLGQGPEFLIYFQGTGAADDSGLPNDRFFAVRPEGSVSTLKIQRTERGDSAVYLCASSGGENIQYFGAGTRLSVL.

The genes are TRBV25-1 and TRBJ2-7, with 8 bases matching TRBD2. The germline gives CDR1 MGHDK, CDR2 SYGVNS. The CDR3 is made up of 13 amino acids. V lost 6 bases to trimming and J lost 6 bases; unmatched junction nucleotides: 7. CDR3 sequence: CASSPPAGVEQYF. CDR3 DNA: TGTGCCAGCAGCCCCCCAGCGGGGGTCGAGCAGTACTTC.

In this sample, this clone turned up a few times. The CDR3 DNA reads as TGTGCCAGCAGCTTGCGAGCGGGGGGGCCAGCCGAGCAGTACTTC. It is translated as CASSLRAGGPAEQYF. The chain recombines TRBV13 with TRBJ2-7; TRBD2 aligns across 10 bases. Germline V gives CDR1 PRHDT, CDR2 FYEKMQ (reference sequence). This CDR3 is built from 15 residues. With V trimmed by 3 bases and J by 6 bases, 8 bases remained unmatched.

This clone was counted between two and nine times. At one end the junction does not follow the germline gene, possibly because of a read error. J is TRBJ1-2 and V is TRBV5-8; no firm D call. Germline assignment: CDR1 SGHTS and CDR2 YDEGEE. There are 13 residues in the CDR3. Written as DNA, the CDR3 is TGCGCCAGCAGCCAAGACAACAACTATGGCTACACCTTC. Protein: CASSQDNNYGYTF.

There are a few counts of this clone. The rearrangement links TRBV5-6 to TRBJ2-7; 8 bases map to TRBD1. CDR3 size: 16 residues. Germline V gives CDR1 SGHDT, CDR2 YYEEEE. Unmatched junction bases numbered 9, after V lost 0 bases and J lost 4 bases. CDR3 nucleotide sequence: TGTGCCAGCAGCTTGGTGGGACAGGACTTACTTTACGAGCAGTACTTC. Translating gives CASSLVGQDLLYEQYF.

This clone was observed a handful of times. V gene TRBV30 combines with J gene TRBJ2-2; TRBD1 matches 8 bases. Per the germline V gene, CDR1 is GTSNPN and CDR2 is SVGIG (reference sequence). CDR3 length: 12 amino acids. Losses at the gene ends were 5 bases for V and 6 bases for J; bases not matched to a gene: 2. As DNA, the CDR3 is TGTGCCTGGGACAGGGGTGCCGGGGAGCTGTTTTTT. This translates into CAWDRGAGELFF.

The J gene is TRBJ1-6, the V gene TRBV11-2; TRBD1 is a possible D gene (6 bases). CDR3 size: 14 residues. Germline lookup yields CDR1 SGHAT and CDR2 FQNNGV. V lost 2 bases and J lost 6, with 8 bases in between. CDR3 nucleotide sequence: TGTGCCAGCAGCTTACAGGGGACTAATTCACCCCTCCACTTT. It encodes CASSLQGTNSPLHF.

This chain links TRBV23-1 with TRBJ1-2, with D unresolved. TRBV23-1 is noted as an ORF with a role that remains uncertain. This CDR3 contains 11 residues. Trimming stripped 3 bases from V and 8 bases from J, with 7 bases between. CDR3 loop: CASSQTGGYTF. The DNA of the CDR3 is TGCGCCAGCAGTCAGACTGGAGGCTACACCTTC.

This clone was seen more than once but under ten times. Germline is not matched at one junction end, which may reflect a read error. The chain has TRBV18 and TRBJ2-5; D remains unclear. CDR1 is KGHSH and CDR2 is LQKENI in the germline V gene. CDR3 size: 13 residues. The CDR3 reads CASAPRVQETQYF. The DNA for the CDR3 is TGTGCCAGCGCACCACGGGTTCAAGAGACCCAGTACTTC.

The chain combines TRBV9 with TRBJ2-3, with 8 bases aligning to TRBD2. CDR3 length equals 17 residues. Germline CDR1 and CDR2: SGDLS and YYNGEE. J lost 2 bases, V lost 0 bases, and 8 bases had no gene match. The DNA for the CDR3 is TGTGCCAGCAGCGTAGGGGTCGGGACTAGGATCACAGATACGCAGTATTTT. It specifies CASSVGVGTRITDTQYF.

DNA for the CDR3: TGTGCCTGGAGTCCACTCGGGGGGCGAGGCTACACCTTC. It yields the protein CAWSPLGGRGYTF. The V and J genes are TRBV30 and TRBJ1-2; possibly TRBD1 for D (6 bases). Trimming shortened V by 2 bases and J by 8 bases, and 15 bases separated the two germline ends. CDR3 length: 13 amino acids. Looked up from germline, CDR1 is GTSNPN and CDR2 is SVGIG (reference sequence). The variable domain in full, with the rest retrieved from reference TRBV30 and TRBJ1-2, is SQTIHQWPATLVQPVGSPLSLECTVEGTSNPNLYWYRQAAGRGLQLLFYSVGIGQISSEVPQNLSASRPQDRQFILSSKKLLLSDSGFYLCAWSPLGGRGYTFGSGTRLTVV.

This rearrangement joins TRBV2 to TRBJ1-2; the D is unclear. The CDR3 sequence is 13 residues long. The V and J ends lost 7 bases and 3 bases respectively, with 12 bases between them. Germline V CDR1 and CDR2: SNHLY, FYNNEI. The CDR3 protein is CASTVRGYYGYTF. CDR3 in DNA: TGTGCCAGCACCGTCCGGGGTTACTATGGCTACACCTTC.

The chain couples TRBV5-1 to TRBJ2-6, with 10 bases lining up with TRBD1. There are 19 residues in the CDR3. Trimming at V came to 2 bases and at J to 0 bases, leaving 8 bases not matched to a gene. Germline assignment: CDR1 SGHRS and CDR2 YFSETQ. The CDR3 bases are TGCGCCAGCAGCTTAATCCCGGGACAGGGGCACTCTGGGGCCAACGTCCTGACTTTC. This codes for CASSLIPGQGHSGANVLTF.

This clone was recorded many times. The chain combines TRBV30 with TRBJ1-5; 8 nucleotides match TRBD1. CDR3 length: 18 residues. J gave up 0 bases and V 0 bases, and 10 bases lay outside the gene matches. CDR1 is GTSNPN, CDR2 SVGIG, per germline (reference sequence). CDR3 amino acids: CAWSVRAGGPNSNQPQHF. The CDR3 nucleotides read TGTGCCTGGAGTGTAAGGGCAGGGGGCCCGAATAGCAATCAGCCCCAGCATTTT.

This clone has a handful of counts. The chain links TRBV25-1 to TRBJ2-5; a weak D match, TRBD2 (6 bases). V was trimmed by 4 bases and J by 4 bases, leaving 13 bases between them. Germline-derived CDR1 and CDR2 are MGHDK and SYGVNS. This CDR3 is built from 14 residues. CDR3 nucleotide sequence: TGTGCCAGCAGTGTGGTACGGAGGGGAGAGACCCAGTACTTC. Translated: CASSVVRRGETQYF.

The J gene is TRBJ1-1, the V gene TRBV20-1; the D gene is possibly TRBD1 (5 bases). The ends were cut back, 4 bases at V and 10 bases at J, with 13 bases in the middle. This CDR3 region has 11 residues. Germline V CDR1 and CDR2: DFQATT, SNEGSKA (reference sequence). CDR3 amino acids: CSAIRRGAAFF. CDR3 nucleotides: TGCAGTGCTATACGAAGGGGAGCAGCTTTCTTT.

The chain is built from TRBV7-6 and TRBJ2-7; TRBD2 might be the D (6 bases). This CDR3 is 16 amino acids long. CDR1 and CDR2 (germline): SGHVS, FNYEAQ. Trimming left V 0 bases short and J 6 bases short, with 18 bases between. The CDR3 DNA reads as TGTGCCAGCAGCTTAGCGGCGGGGCCATCCCCCTCCGAGCAGTACTTC. It translates to CASSLAAGPSPSEQYF.